This T cell receptor beta chain was profiled in a study of shared clonotypes between healthy human individuals. Whole-study results and caveats: The genetic and exposure-history diversity represented was limited by few donors. Shared across a few donors were about 4.8% of the naive CD4 clonotypes.

CDR3 length: 10 residues. The germline V gene has CDR1 GTSNPN and CDR2 SVGIG (reference sequence). The germline V and J ends were trimmed by 2 bases and 5 bases, with 3 bases remaining between them. For this clone: Its antigen is not known. The same CDR3 is also encoded by other DNA sequences in this sample.

Per the authors' pipeline: Owing to the provision of junction-only sequences devoid of quality scores by immunoSEQ, filtering differed. Clones were sequenced by immunoSEQ multiplex PCR, and TCRdb holds only the in-frame ones, with some missing. V and J calls and clone size are given by that table; D and trimming were obtained from the DNA. Counted here are 2 million to 3 million clones, around nine tenths occurring once; the ten biggest clones make up over 0.12%. V gene TRBV30 combines with J gene TRBJ2-5; unclear D gene. This receptor was obtained from a man between 18 and 29 years old in good health. The material sequenced was naive CD4+ T cells sorted from blood. Subset specified: CD45RA+ positively selected. Here the CDR3 DNA reads TGTGCCTGGAGTCGGGAGACCCAGTACTTC. As protein: CAWSRETQYF.